A selection of T cell receptor beta chains follows, all from one sample in a study of Ad26.COV2.S vaccination and SARS-CoV-2 variants. The assay was immunoSEQ multiplex PCR, and TCRdb's table has in-frame clones only and misses some. The sample carries 300,000 to 450,000 clones, roughly 94% recorded once. This specimen consisted of peripheral blood, obtained after recovery from COVID-19. The receptors derive from a human donor who had recovered from COVID-19. Both conserved end residues are part of each CDR3. The order of the fields is V gene, clone size, CDR3 protein. Not every row has a clone size; where given, it reads once, few, many or a size class.

TRBV5-8	.	CASRTIPLAYEQYF
TRBV3-1/TRBV3-2	.	CASSPSSVYEQYF
TRBV7-9	.	CAGQGPDQPQHF
TRBV25-1	.	CASSRQGANTGELFF
TRBV12-3/TRBV12-4	.	CASSLEQRTEAFF
TRBV7-9	.	CASSLQDIISEQYF
TRBV4-1	.	CASSLSWPGTRYEQYF
TRBV6-5	.	CASRLTGGRNSPLHF
TRBV5-1	.	CASSWDPITDTQYF
TRBV19	once	CASSIRGVQGDGYTF
TRBV5-8	.	CASSRLGGPSTDTQYF
TRBV11-2	.	CASTLGREKLFF
TRBV24-1	.	CATSASGQGKIQETQYF
TRBV9	.	CASSAGRSSYNEQFF
TRBV6-2/TRBV6-3	.	CASSYSWPSFETQYF
TRBV6-1	.	CASSEEATPYEQYF
TRBV2	.	CASSAQGAGYTF
TRBV11-2	.	CASSSIANTGELFF
TRBV4-1	.	CASAVRVNQPQHF
TRBV5-6	.	CASRSRGNTEAFF
TRBV24-1	.	CATSDFTSGGDTQYF
TRBV6-5	.	CASSYAQGYQPQHF
TRBV11-2	.	CASSPSQGMWEKLFF
TRBV19	.	CASSISRGNTGELFF
TRBV7-6	.	CASSLAQGAANYGYTF
TRBV6-2/TRBV6-3	.	CASSLAGSPHNEQFF
TRBV5-4	few	CASSIGAYGYTF
TRBV20-1	.	CSASVAGGTDTQYF
TRBV19	.	CASSIWGPIIGGYTF
TRBV10-2	.	CASSEIDKGTEAFF
TRBV4-1	.	CASSQDEGRNEKLFF
TRBV15	.	CATSRVGEVSGNTIYF
TRBV19	.	CASRIGREAAGELFF
TRBV7-3	.	CASSLEGGVNSPLHF
TRBV6-5	.	CASSPSQGLTQPQHF
TRBV19	.	CASSGTINQPQHF
TRBV5-1	.	CASSWRRGSDEQYF
TRBV10-3	.	CAISRTSAASYNEQFF
TRBV27	once	CASSPGQTNQPQHF
TRBV21-1	.	CASSEDRGPYEQYF